Each of the 16 T cell receptor beta chains below was sequenced from the same sample in a study of blood T cell repertoires in COVID-19. Some clones are missing from TCRdb's copy, which holds only in-frame ones; the method was immunoSEQ multiplex PCR. The sample shows 350,000 to 400,000 clones, more than 75% of them seen only once. Sequenced material: PBMCs or T cells enriched from blood (not recorded which). The receptors originated from a woman aged 18-30 years who had recovered from COVID-19.

The V gene is TRBV28, the J gene TRBJ2-1, with D maybe TRBD1 (5 bases). The germline gives CDR1 MDHEN, CDR2 SYDVKM. Trimming took 6 bases from V and 4 from J, leaving 22 bases between them. This CDR3 spans 17 amino acids. CDR3 sequence reads: CASRLIGAITHYNEQFF. The DNA for the CDR3 is TGTGCCAGCAGGTTAATAGGGGCCATTACCCATTACAATGAGCAGTTCTTC.

This rearrangement joins TRBV21-1 to TRBJ1-3; TRBD1, the D gene given by the table, was not confirmed from the DNA. TRBV21-1 represents a pseudogene. CDR3 size: 19 residues. DNA of the CDR3: TGTGCCAGCAGCCACAGGAGGACAGGGGGCGCGCGTGGGGGAAACACCATATATTTT. It is translated as CASSHRRTGGARGGNTIYF.

The J gene is TRBJ1-1, the V gene TRBV5-1; D is undetermined. This CDR3 region has 13 residues. V was cut by 3 bases and J by 5 bases, with 11 bases left in between. Germline V gives CDR1 SGHRS, CDR2 YFSETQ. The CDR3 here is CASSYNEVTEAFF. The DNA for the CDR3 is TGCGCCAGCAGCTATAACGAGGTAACTGAAGCTTTCTTT.

V gene TRBV19 combines with J gene TRBJ2-1; 8 positions agree with TRBD2. Germline V gene sequence: CDR1 LNHDA, CDR2 SQIVND (reference sequence). Germline trimming cut 10 bases from V and 2 bases from J; bases unmatched to any gene: 7. The length of the CDR3 is 14 residues. This CDR3 reads CAIGPGGTYNEQFF. The CDR3 DNA reads TGTGCCATAGGCCCGGGGGGGACCTACAATGAGCAGTTCTTC. The variable domain in full, with the rest retrieved from reference TRBV19 and TRBJ2-1, is DGGITQSPKYLFRKEGQNVTLSCEQNLNHDAMYWYRQDPGQGLRLIYYSQIVNDFQKGDIAEGYSVSREKKESFPLTVTSAQKNPTAFYLCAIGPGGTYNEQFFGPGTRLTVL.

V and J are TRBV10-3 and TRBJ2-1; TRBD1 agrees at 8 bases. CDR1 is ENHRY, CDR2 SYGVKD, per germline. The CDR3 has 12 amino acids. The trim removed 5 bases at V and 8 bases at J, leaving 2 bases unmatched. The CDR3 nucleotides read TGTGCCATCAGTTGGACAGGGTATGAGCAGTTCTTC. Translating it yields CAISWTGYEQFF.

V is TRBV29-1 and J is TRBJ1-2; 9 nucleotides line up with TRBD1. V was pared by 7 bases and J by 6 bases, with 6 bases of the junction left unmatched. The CDR3 loop spans 12 amino acids. The germline V gene encodes CDR1 SQVTM and CDR2 ANQGSEA. CDR3 sequence (DNA): TGCAGCGCCCGGAGGACAGGGGATGGCTACACCTTC. Its protein product is CSARRTGDGYTF.

V is TRBV5-8 and J is TRBJ1-5; D uncertain. Germline V gene sequence: CDR1 SGHTS, CDR2 YDEGEE. V was cut by 0 bases and J by 0 bases, with 13 bases left in between. This CDR3 contains 17 residues. The CDR3 DNA reads TGTGCCAGCAGCTTGGCCTCCCTCCGGGTTAGCAATCAGCCCCAGCATTTT. Its translation: CASSLASLRVSNQPQHF.

The chain couples TRBV15 to TRBJ1-5, with 7 bases fitting TRBD1. Germline V lookup: CDR1 LNHNV, CDR2 YYDKDF (reference sequence). Germline trimming cut 3 bases from V and 4 bases from J; bases unmatched to any gene: 6. The CDR3 runs 15 residues. The CDR3 DNA reads TGTGCCACCAGCAGGGACAGGAGCCGAAATCAGCCCCAGCATTTT. Protein product: CATSRDRSRNQPQHF.

The chain joins TRBV20-1 to TRBJ2-4, with a possible D match to TRBD1 (6 bases). Looked up from germline, CDR1 is DFQATT and CDR2 is SNEGSKA (reference sequence). V gave up 3 bases and J gave up 4 bases, with 10 bases separating them. The length of the CDR3 is 13 residues. CDR3 coding DNA: TGCAGTGCTAGTCTGGGGGCAAAAAACATTCAGTACTTC. This sequence encodes CSASLGAKNIQYF.

The chain couples TRBV29-1 to TRBJ2-1; 7 nucleotides agree with TRBD1. The CDR3 is 12 residues long. Germline CDR1 reads SQVTM; CDR2 reads ANQGSEA. V lost 8 bases and J lost 6; bases outside the gene matches: 7. The CDR3 region has the DNA TGCAGCATCAGACAGGGCAGCAATGAGCAGTTCTTC. Translating it yields CSIRQGSNEQFF.

The V gene is TRBV5-6, the J gene TRBJ1-1; possibly TRBD1 for D (6 bases). The CDR3 length is 16 residues. The germline V gene encodes CDR1 SGHDT and CDR2 YYEEEE. Trimming left V 2 bases short and J 1 base short, with 15 bases between. CDR3 bases: TGTGCCAGCAGCTTTTACAGGGTTAGGACGAACACTGAAGCTTTCTTT. Protein sequence: CASSFYRVRTNTEAFF.

The rearrangement uses TRBV5-1 and TRBJ1-2; D is unresolved. Germline values: CDR1 SGHRS, CDR2 YFSETQ. V dropped 3 bases and J dropped 5 bases, with 20 bases sitting between them. The CDR3 totals 16 residues. This CDR3 reads CASSSTSGEVSYGYTF. CDR3 nucleotide sequence: TGCGCCAGCAGCTCTACTTCAGGTGAAGTCAGTTATGGCTACACCTTC.

The rearrangement joins TRBV29-1 to TRBJ1-2, with TRBD1 as a possible D gene (5 bases). The germline V gene has CDR1 SQVTM and CDR2 ANQGSEA. The CDR3 has 13 amino acids. V was cut by 3 bases and J by 7 bases, with 15 bases left in between. As DNA, the CDR3 is TGCAGCGTTGAGGAGGGGCGGGCCCCTGGCTACACCTTC. It is translated as CSVEEGRAPGYTF.

The chain has TRBV29-1 and TRBJ1-3; possibly TRBD1 for D (5 bases). This CDR3 contains 17 residues. The germline V and J ends were trimmed by 7 bases and 6 bases, with 28 bases remaining between them. Germline V lookup: CDR1 SQVTM, CDR2 ANQGSEA. The CDR3 nucleotides are TGCAGCGCGGCGATTGGGGGGTATCCAGGACGGGAAAACACCATATATTTT. Protein: CSAAIGGYPGRENTIYF.

This clone occurred once. The chain recombines TRBV5-6 with TRBJ2-1; D gene unclear. Trimming cost V 2 bases and J 9 bases, with 6 bases left between them. CDR1 is SGHDT, CDR2 YYEEEE, per germline. CDR3 size: 11 residues. Here the CDR3 DNA reads TGTGCCAGCAGCTTTTCCCGTGAGCAGTTCTTC. Its translation: CASSFSREQFF. The whole variable domain, filled in from reference TRBV5-6 and TRBJ2-1, reads DAGVTQSPTHLIKTRGQQVTLRCSPKSGHDTVSWYQQALGQGPQFIFQYYEEEERQRGNFPDRFSGHQFPNYSSELNVNALLLGDSALYLCASSFSREQFFGPGTRLTVL.

This chain uses TRBV30 with TRBJ2-7; no definite D call. Trimming stripped 1 base from V and 7 bases from J, with 8 bases between. This CDR3 is 11 amino acids long. The germline gives CDR1 GTSNPN, CDR2 SVGIG (reference sequence). The CDR3 is CAWSGQWEQYF. The CDR3 DNA follows: TGTGCCTGGAGTGGACAATGGGAGCAGTACTTC.